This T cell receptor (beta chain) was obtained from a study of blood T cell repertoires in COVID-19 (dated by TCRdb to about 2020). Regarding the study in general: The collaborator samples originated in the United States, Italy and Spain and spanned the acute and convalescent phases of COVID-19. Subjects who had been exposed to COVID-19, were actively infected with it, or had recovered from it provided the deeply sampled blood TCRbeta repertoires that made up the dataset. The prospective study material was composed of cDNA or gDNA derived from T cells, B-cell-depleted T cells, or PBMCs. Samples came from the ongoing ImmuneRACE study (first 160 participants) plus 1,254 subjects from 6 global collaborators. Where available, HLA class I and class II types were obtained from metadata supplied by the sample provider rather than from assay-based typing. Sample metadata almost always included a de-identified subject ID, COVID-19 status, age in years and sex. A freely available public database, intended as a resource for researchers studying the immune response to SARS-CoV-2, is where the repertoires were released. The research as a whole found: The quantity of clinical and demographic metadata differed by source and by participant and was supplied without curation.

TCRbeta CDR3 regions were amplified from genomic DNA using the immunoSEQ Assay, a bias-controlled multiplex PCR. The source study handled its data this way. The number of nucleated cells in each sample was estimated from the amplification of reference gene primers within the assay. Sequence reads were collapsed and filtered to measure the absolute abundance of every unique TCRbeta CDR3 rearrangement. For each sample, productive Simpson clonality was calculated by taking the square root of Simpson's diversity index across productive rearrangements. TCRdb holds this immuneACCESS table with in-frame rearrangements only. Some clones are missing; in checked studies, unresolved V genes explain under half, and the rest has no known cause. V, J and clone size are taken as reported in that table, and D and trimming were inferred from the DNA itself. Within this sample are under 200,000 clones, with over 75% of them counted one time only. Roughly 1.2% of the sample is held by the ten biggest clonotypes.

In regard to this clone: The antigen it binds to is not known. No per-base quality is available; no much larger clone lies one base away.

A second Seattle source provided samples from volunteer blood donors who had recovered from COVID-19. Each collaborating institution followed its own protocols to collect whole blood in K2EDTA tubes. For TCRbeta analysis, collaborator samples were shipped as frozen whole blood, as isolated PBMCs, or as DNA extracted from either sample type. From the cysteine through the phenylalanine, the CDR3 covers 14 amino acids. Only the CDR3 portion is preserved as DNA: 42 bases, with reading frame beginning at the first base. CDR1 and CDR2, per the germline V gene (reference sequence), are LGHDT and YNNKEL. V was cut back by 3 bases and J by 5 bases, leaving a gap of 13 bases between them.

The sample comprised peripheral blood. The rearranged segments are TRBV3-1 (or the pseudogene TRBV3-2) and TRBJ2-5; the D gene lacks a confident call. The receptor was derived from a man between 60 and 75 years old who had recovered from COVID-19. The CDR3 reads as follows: CASSHGRSGETQYF. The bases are TGTGCCAGCAGCCATGGCAGGTCAGGTGAGACCCAGTACTTC.